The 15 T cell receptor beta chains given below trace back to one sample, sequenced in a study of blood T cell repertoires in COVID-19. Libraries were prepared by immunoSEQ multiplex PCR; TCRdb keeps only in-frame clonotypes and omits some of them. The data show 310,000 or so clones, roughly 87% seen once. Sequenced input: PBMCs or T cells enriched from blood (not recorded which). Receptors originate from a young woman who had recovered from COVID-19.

The CDR3 DNA sequence: TGTGCCAGCAGCCAACTGGAACAGGGTAGGGCCGGGGAGCTGTTTTTT. It yields the protein CASSQLEQGRAGELFF. This chain links TRBV4-2 with TRBJ2-2; possible D gene TRBD1, 6 bases. CDR3 length: 16 amino acids. CDR1 and CDR2 from the germline V gene are LGHNA and YNFKEQ. V lost 2 bases and J 6 bases, leaving 16 bases between the germline ends.

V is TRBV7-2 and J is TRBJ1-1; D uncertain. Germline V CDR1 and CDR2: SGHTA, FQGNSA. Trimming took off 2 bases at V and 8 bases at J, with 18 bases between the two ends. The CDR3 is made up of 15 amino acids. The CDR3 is CASSLRYRLDSEAFF. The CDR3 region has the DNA TGTGCCAGCAGCTTACGCTATCGACTGGATAGCGAAGCTTTCTTT. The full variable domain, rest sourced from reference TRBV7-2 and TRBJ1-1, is GAGVSQSPSNKVTEKGKDVELRCDPISGHTALYWYRQSLGQGLEFLIYFQGNSAPDKSGLPSDRFSAERTGGSVSTLTIQRTQQEDSAVYLCASSLRYRLDSEAFFGQGTRLTVV.

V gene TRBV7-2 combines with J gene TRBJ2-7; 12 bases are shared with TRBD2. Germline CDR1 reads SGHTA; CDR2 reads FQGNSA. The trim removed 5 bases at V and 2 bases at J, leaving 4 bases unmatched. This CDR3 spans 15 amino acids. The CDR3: CASSTGLAGPYEQYF. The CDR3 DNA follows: TGTGCCAGCAGCACCGGACTAGCGGGGCCCTACGAGCAGTACTTC.

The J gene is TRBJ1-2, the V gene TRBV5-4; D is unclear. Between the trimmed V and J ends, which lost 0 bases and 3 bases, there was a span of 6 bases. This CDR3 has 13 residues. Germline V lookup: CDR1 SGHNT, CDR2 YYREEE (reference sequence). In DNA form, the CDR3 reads TGTGCCAGCAGCTTGGATTCAGACTATGGCTACACCTTC. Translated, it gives CASSLDSDYGYTF.

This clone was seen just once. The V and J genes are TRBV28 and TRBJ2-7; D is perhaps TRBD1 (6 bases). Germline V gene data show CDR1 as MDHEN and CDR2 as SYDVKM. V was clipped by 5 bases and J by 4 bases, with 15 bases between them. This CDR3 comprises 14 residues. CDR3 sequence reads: CASSPHPTGYEQYF. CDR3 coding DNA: TGTGCCAGCAGTCCGCACCCCACAGGGTACGAGCAGTACTTC. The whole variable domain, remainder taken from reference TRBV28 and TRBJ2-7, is DVKVTQSSRYLVKRTGEKVFLECVQDMDHENMFWYRQDPGLGLRLIYFSYDVKMKEKGDIPEGYSVSREKKERFSLILESASTNQTSMYLCASSPHPTGYEQYFGPGTRLTVT.

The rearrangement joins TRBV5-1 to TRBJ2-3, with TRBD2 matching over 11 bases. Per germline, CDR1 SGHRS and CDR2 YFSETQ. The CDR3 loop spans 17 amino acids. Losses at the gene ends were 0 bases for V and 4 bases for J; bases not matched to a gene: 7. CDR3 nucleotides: TGCGCCAGCAGCTTGGGTACTAGCGGGAGATCTGCAGATACGCAGTATTTT. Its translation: CASSLGTSGRSADTQYF. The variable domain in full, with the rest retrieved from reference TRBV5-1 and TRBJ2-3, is KAGVTQTPRYLIKTRGQQVTLSCSPISGHRSVSWYQQTPGQGLQFLFEYFSETQRNKGNFPGRFSGRQFSNSRSEMNVSTLELGDSALYLCASSLGTSGRSADTQYFGPGTRLTVL.

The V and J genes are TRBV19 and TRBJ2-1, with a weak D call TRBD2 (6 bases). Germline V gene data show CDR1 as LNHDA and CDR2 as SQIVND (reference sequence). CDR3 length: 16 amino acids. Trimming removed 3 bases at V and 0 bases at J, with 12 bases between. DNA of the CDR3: TGTGCCAGTAGTATTTTAGCGGAAAGCTCCTACAATGAGCAGTTCTTC. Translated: CASSILAESSYNEQFF.

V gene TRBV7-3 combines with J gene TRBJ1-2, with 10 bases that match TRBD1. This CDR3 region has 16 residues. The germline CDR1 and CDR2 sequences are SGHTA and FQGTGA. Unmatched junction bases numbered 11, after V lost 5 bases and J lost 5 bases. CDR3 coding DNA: TGTGCCAGCAGCCGCGGACAGGGGGATAGGCTTTATGGCTACACCTTC. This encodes CASSRGQGDRLYGYTF. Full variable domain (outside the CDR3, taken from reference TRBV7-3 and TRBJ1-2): GAGVSQTPSNKVTEKGKYVELRCDPISGHTALYWYRQSLGQGPEFLIYFQGTGAADDSGLPNDRFFAVRPEGSVSTLKIQRTERGDSAVYLCASSRGQGDRLYGYTFGSGTRLTVV.

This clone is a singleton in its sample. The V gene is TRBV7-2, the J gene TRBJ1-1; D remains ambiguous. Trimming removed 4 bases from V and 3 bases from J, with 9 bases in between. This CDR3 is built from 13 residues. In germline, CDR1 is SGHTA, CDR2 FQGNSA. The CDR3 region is CASSWVTDTEAFF. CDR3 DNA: TGTGCCAGCAGCTGGGTCACAGACACTGAAGCTTTCTTT. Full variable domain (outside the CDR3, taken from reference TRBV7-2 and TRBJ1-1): GAGVSQSPSNKVTEKGKDVELRCDPISGHTALYWYRQSLGQGLEFLIYFQGNSAPDKSGLPSDRFSAERTGGSVSTLTIQRTQQEDSAVYLCASSWVTDTEAFFGQGTRLTVV.

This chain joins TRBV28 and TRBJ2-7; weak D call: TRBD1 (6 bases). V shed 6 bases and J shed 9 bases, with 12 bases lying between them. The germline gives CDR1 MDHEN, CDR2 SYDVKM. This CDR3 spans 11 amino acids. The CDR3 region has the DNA TGTGCCAGCAGACAGGGTCAAGGGCAGTACTTC. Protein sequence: CASRQGQGQYF.

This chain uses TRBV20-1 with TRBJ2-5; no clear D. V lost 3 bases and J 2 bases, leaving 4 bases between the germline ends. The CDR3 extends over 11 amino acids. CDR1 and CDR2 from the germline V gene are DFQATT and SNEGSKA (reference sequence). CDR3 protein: CSARYQETQYF. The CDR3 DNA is TGCAGTGCTAGGTATCAAGAGACCCAGTACTTC.

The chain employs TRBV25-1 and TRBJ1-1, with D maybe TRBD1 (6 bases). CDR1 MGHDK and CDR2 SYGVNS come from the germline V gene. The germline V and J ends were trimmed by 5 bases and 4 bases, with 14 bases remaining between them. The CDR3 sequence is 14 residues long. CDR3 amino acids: CASSRGGTGTEAFF. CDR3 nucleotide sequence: TGTGCCAGCAGTCGGGGGGGCACGGGCACTGAAGCTTTCTTT.

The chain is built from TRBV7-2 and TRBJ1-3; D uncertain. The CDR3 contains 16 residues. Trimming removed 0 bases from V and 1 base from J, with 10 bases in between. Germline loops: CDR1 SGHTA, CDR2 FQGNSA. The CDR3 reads CASSLARRESGNTIYF. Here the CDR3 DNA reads TGTGCCAGCAGCTTAGCTCGCCGGGAGTCTGGAAACACCATATATTTT.

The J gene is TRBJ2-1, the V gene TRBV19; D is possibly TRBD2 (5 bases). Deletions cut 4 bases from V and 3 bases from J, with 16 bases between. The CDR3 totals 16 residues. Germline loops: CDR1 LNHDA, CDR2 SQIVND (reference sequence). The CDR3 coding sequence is TGTGCCAGTAGTACACTGACTAAATTCGGCTACAATGAGCAGTTCTTC. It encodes CASSTLTKFGYNEQFF. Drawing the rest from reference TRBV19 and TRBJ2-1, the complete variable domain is DGGITQSPKYLFRKEGQNVTLSCEQNLNHDAMYWYRQDPGQGLRLIYYSQIVNDFQKGDIAEGYSVSREKKESFPLTVTSAQKNPTAFYLCASSTLTKFGYNEQFFGPGTRLTVL.

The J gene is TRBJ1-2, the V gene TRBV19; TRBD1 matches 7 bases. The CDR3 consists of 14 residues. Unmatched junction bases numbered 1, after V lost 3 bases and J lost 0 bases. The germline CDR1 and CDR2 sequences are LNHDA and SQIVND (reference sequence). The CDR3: CASSITGANYGYTF. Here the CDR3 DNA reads TGTGCCAGTAGTATTACAGGGGCTAACTATGGCTACACCTTC.